Sequencing of this T cell receptor (beta chain) was carried out in a study of CD8 T cells in ankylosing spondylitis. Study conclusions and caveats: The study identified a TCR beta motif of under ten highly homologous variants that appeared characteristic of ankylosing spondylitis blood. Clones linked to the disease showed a CD8+ phenotype. They occurred at relatively low frequencies in peripheral blood.

Between the trimmed V and J ends, which lost 1 base and 4 bases, there was a span of 14 bases. CDR3 length equals 15 residues. From germline, CDR1 is SGHTA and CDR2 FQGNSA. Details on this clonotype: Its antigen is currently unknown.

TCRdb recomputed calls from the 5' RACE reads with MiXCR, one row per CDR3 protein. This sample has 250,000 to 400,000 distinct CDR3 sequences, with around a tenth found just once. V and J are TRBV7-2 and TRBJ2-7; tentative D call: TRBD2 (6 bases). The specimen sequenced was blood, either unsorted or a sorted T cell fraction (not recorded which). The receptor was derived from a female donor with ankylosing spondylitis or in good health (not recorded which). Here the CDR3 DNA reads TGTGCCAGCAGCTTAGTGGCCGGGGGTGGTTACGAGCAGTACTTC. Translated, it gives CASSLVAGGGYEQYF.